This T cell receptor (beta chain) derives from a study of blood T cells in healthy people across ages. Study-level results: With unsorted PBMCs, a conclusive comparison of naive versus antigen-experienced cells was not possible. Diversity estimated from one million T cells was considered an underestimate.

This clonotype was recorded only once. Its antigen remains unknown. The germline V and J ends were trimmed by 5 bases and 0 bases, with 19 bases remaining between them. CDR1 and CDR2 from the germline V gene are SGHVS and FQNEAQ. There are 17 residues in the CDR3. Whenever a sample was processed, at least 6 million PBMCs were isolated. For the second PCR, which ran for about 7 to 12 cycles, a sample-barcoded 5' primer and a J-beta primer mix were used. A tag from a template-switch adaptor with 12 random nucleotides marked each cDNA molecule. From the 5' RACE reads, TCRdb called clonotypes with MiXCR, one entry per CDR3 protein. The data contain 1.5 million or so distinct CDR3 sequences, roughly 45% of them singletons.

The source of this sequence is a woman aged 18-35 years in good health. The gene calls are TRBV7-8 and TRBJ1-1, with D unclear. The sequenced material came from blood. The CDR3 sequence is CASSEFSGHGMNTEAFF. CDR3 sequence (DNA): TGTGCCAGCAGCGAGTTCTCTGGGCACGGCATGAACACTGAAGCTTTCTTT.